The T cell receptor beta chain under discussion was sequenced for a study of blood T cell repertoires in COVID-19. The overall study: The analysed material was cDNA or gDNA that came from T cells, B-cell-depleted T cells, or PBMCs.

Clones were read by immunoSEQ multiplex PCR, and TCRdb kept only the in-frame ones, dropping some. Of some 160,000 clones listed, just over 90% are singletons. This CDR3 has 12 residues. The V end was cut by 4 bases, the J end by 6 bases, with 7 bases between. Germline-derived CDR1 and CDR2 are SGHDT and YYEEEE. The source of this sequence is a man younger than 30 with acute or convalescent COVID-19. This chain connects TRBV5-6 to TRBJ2-2, with D perhaps matching TRBD2 (5 bases). Sequencing input: peripheral blood. CDR3 sequence reads: CASSRRPGELFF. In DNA, the CDR3 is TGTGCCAGCAGCCGGAGGCCCGGGGAGCTGTTTTTT.